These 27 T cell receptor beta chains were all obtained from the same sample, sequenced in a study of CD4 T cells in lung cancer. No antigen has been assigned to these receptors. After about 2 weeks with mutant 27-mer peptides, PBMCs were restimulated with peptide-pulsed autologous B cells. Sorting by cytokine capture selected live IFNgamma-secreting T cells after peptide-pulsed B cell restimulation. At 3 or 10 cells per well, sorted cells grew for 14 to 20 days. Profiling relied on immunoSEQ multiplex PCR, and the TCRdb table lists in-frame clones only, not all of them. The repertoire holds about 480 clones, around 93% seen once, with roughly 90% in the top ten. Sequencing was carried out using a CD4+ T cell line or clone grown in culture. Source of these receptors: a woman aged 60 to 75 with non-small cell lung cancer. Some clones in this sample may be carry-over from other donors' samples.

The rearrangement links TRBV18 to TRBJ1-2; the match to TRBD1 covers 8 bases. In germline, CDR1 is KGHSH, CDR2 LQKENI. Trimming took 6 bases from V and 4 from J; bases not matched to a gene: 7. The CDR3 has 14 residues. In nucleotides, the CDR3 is TGTGCCAGCTCCCGACGGGACAGGAGCTATGGCTACACCTTC. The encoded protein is CASSRRDRSYGYTF.

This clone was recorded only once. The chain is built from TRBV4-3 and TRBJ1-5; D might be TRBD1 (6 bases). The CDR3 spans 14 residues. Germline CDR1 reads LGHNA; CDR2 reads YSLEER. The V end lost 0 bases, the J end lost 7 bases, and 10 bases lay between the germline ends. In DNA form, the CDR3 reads TGCGCCAGCAGCCAAGATACCAGGGGCCAGCCCCAGCATTTT. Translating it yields CASSQDTRGQPQHF.

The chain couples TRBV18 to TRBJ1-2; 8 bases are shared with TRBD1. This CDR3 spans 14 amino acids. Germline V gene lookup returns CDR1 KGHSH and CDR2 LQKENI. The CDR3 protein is CAAHRRDRSYGYTF. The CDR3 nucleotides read TGTGCAGCTCACCGACGGGACAGGAGCTATGGCTACACCTTC.

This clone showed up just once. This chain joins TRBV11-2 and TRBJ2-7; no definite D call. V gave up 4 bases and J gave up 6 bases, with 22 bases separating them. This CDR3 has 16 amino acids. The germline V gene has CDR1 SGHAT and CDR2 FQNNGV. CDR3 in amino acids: CASSSLRVAYLSEQYF. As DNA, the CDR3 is TGTGCCAGCAGCTCCCTCCGGGTAGCTTATCTCTCCGAGCAGTACTTC.

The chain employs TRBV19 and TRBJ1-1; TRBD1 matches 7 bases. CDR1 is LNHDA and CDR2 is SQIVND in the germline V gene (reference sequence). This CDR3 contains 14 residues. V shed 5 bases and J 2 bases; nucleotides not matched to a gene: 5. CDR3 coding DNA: TGTGCCAGTAGTCAAGACAGGGTCAACACTGAAGCTTTCTTT. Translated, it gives CASSQDRVNTEAFF.

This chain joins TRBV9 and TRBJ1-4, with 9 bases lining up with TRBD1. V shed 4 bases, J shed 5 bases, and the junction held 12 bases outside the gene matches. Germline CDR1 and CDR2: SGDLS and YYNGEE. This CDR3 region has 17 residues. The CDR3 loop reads CASSSGQGAPRNEKLFF. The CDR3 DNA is TGTGCCAGCAGCTCGGGACAGGGCGCCCCTCGCAATGAAAAACTGTTTTTT.

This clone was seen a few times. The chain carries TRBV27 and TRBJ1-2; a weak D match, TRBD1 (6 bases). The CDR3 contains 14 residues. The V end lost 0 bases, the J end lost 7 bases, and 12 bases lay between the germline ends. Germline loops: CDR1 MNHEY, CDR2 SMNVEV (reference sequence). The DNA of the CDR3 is TGTGCCAGCAGTTTATCACCGGGGGCGCTTGGCTACACCTTC. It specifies CASSLSPGALGYTF.

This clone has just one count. CDR3 DNA: TGTGCCAGCAGTAAGACTAGCGGGGACGAGCAGTACTTC. Translating gives CASSKTSGDEQYF. The V gene is TRBV27, the J gene TRBJ2-7; TRBD2 aligns across 11 bases. Germline trimming cut 5 bases from V and 5 bases from J; bases unmatched to any gene: 2. CDR1 is MNHEY and CDR2 is SMNVEV in the germline V gene (reference sequence). The CDR3 sequence is 13 residues long.

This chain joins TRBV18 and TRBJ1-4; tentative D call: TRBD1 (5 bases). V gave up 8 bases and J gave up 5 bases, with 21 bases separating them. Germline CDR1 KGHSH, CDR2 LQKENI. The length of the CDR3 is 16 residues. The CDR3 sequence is CASSSSVRRTNEKLFF. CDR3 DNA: TGTGCCAGCAGCTCATCGGTTAGGAGGACAAATGAAAAACTGTTTTTT.

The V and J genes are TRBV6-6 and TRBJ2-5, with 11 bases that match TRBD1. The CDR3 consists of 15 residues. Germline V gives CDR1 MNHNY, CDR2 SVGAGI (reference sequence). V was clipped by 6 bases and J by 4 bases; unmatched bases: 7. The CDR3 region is CASRGTGGGLETQYF. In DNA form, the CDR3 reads TGTGCCAGCAGGGGGACAGGGGGGGGTTTAGAGACCCAGTACTTC.

Here the CDR3 reads CASSKREVDTGELFF. In DNA, the CDR3 is TGTGCCAGCAGTAAGCGGGAGGTCGACACCGGGGAGCTGTTTTTT. This sequence joins TRBV6-6 and TRBJ2-2; the match to TRBD2 covers 9 bases. The J segment lost 3 bases and the V segment lost 5 bases, leaving 4 bases of the junction unmatched. This CDR3 spans 15 amino acids. Germline CDR1 reads MNHNY; CDR2 reads SVGAGI (reference sequence).

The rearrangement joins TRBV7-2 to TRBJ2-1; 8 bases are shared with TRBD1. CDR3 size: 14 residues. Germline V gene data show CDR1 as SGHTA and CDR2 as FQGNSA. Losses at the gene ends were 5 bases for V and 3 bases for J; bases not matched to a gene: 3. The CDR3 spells CASSPGTGYNEQFF. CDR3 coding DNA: TGTGCCAGCAGCCCGGGGACAGGCTACAATGAGCAGTTCTTC.

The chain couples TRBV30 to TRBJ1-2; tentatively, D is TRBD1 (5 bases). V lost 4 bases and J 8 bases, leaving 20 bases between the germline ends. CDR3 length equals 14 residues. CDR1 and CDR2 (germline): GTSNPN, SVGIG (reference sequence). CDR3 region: CAWTTGLSIGGYTF. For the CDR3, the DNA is TGTGCCTGGACCACGGGACTCTCCATTGGCGGCTACACCTTC.

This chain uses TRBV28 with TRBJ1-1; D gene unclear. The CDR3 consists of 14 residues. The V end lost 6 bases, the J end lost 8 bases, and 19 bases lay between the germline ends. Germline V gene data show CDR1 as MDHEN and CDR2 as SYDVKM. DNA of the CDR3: TGTGCCAGCAGCCACTATCGGGGTAGGACCGAAGCTTTCTTT. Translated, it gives CASSHYRGRTEAFF.

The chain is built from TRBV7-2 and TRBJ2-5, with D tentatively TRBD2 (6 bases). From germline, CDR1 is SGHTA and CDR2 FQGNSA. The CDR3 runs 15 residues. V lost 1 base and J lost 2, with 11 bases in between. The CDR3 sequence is CASSLGLVQQETQYF. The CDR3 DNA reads TGTGCCAGCAGCTTAGGACTAGTACAACAAGAGACCCAGTACTTC.

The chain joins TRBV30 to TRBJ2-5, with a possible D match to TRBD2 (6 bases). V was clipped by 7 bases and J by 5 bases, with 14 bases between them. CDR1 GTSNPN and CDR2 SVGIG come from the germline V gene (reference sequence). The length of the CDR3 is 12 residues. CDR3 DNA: TGTGCCTCGGCTGGTGCGGGGGAGACCCAGTACTTC. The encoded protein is CASAGAGETQYF.

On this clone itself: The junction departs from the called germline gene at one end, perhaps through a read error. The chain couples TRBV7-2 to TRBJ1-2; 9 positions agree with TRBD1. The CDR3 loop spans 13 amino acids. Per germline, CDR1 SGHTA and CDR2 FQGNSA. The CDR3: CASSPYGQGPVAF. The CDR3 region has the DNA TGTGCCAGCAGCCCCTACGGACAGGGGCCCGTCGCCTTC.

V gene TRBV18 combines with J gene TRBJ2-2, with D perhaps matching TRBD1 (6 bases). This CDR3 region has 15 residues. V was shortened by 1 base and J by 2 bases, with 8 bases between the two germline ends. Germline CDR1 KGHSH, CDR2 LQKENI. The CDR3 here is CASSPRQDNTGELFF. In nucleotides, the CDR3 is TGTGCCAGCTCACCACGACAGGATAACACCGGGGAGCTGTTTTTT.

DNA of the CDR3: TGTGCCAGCAGCCAAAACTACGTAACTAGCGGAACCTACGAGCAGTACTTC. It codes for CASSQNYVTSGTYEQYF. The rearrangement joins TRBV27 to TRBJ2-7, with TRBD2 identical over 8 bases. CDR3 length: 17 amino acids. With 6 bases clipped from V and 2 bases from J, the junction kept 15 bases outside the gene matches. Germline values: CDR1 MNHEY, CDR2 SMNVEV (reference sequence).

The CDR3 DNA reads as TGTGCCAGCAGTGAATTCGGGACAGGGAATTCACCCCTCCACTTT. Its translation is CASSEFGTGNSPLHF. The chain couples TRBV25-1 to TRBJ1-6, with 9 bases that match TRBD1. Germline values: CDR1 MGHDK, CDR2 SYGVNS. The CDR3 extends over 15 amino acids. The ends lost 1 base at V and 7 bases at J; junction bases unmatched: 2.

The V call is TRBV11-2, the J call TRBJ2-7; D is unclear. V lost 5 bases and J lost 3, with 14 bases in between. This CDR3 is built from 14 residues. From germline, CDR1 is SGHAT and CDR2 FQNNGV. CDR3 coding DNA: TGTGCCAGCAGCCGTCGACTGTTTATCTACGAGCAGTACTTC. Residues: CASSRRLFIYEQYF. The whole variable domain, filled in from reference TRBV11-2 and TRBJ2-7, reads EAGVAQSPRYKIIEKRQSVAFWCNPISGHATLYWYQQILGQGPKLLIQFQNNGVVDDSQLPKDRFSAERLKGVDSTLKIQPAKLEDSAVYLCASSRRLFIYEQYFGPGTRLTVT.

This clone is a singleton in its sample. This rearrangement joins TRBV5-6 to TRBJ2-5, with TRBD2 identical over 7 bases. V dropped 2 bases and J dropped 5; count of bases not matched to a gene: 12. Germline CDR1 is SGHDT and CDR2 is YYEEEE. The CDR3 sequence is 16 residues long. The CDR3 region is CASSLFFEGGLETQYF. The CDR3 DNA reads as TGTGCCAGCAGCTTATTCTTCGAGGGAGGGCTGGAGACCCAGTACTTC. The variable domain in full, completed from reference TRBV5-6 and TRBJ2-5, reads DAGVTQSPTHLIKTRGQQVTLRCSPKSGHDTVSWYQQALGQGPQFIFQYYEEEERQRGNFPDRFSGHQFPNYSSELNVNALLLGDSALYLCASSLFFEGGLETQYFGPGTRLLVL.

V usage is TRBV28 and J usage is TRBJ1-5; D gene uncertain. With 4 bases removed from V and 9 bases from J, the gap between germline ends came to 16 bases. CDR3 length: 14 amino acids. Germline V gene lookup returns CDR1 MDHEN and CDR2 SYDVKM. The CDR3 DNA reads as TGTGCCAGCAGTTCCTCGGCGCTTTTGCGGCCCCAGCATTTT. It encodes CASSSSALLRPQHF.

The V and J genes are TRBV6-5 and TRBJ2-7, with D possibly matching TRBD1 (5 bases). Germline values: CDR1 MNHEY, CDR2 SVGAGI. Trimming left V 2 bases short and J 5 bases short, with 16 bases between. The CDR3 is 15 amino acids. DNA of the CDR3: TGTGCCAGCAGTTACCATGGTCCCCAGGGAAACGAGCAGTACTTC. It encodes CASSYHGPQGNEQYF.

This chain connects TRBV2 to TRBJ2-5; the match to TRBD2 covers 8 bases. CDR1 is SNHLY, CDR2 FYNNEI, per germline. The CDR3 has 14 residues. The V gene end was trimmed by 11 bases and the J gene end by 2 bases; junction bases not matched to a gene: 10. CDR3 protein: CAGTGTSKQETQYF. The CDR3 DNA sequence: TGTGCCGGTACCGGGACTAGTAAGCAAGAGACCCAGTACTTC.

DNA for the CDR3: TGTGCCAGCAGTGAGGGACGTCAAGGCTACACCTTC. Its translation is CASSEGRQGYTF. This chain uses TRBV25-1 with TRBJ1-2, with a weak D call TRBD1 (5 bases). The CDR3 has 12 amino acids. Per the germline V gene, CDR1 is MGHDK and CDR2 is SYGVNS. V lost 3 bases and J lost 8, with 10 bases in between.

The DNA of the CDR3 is TGTGCCAGCAACCGGGGTGTCGACCACGAGCAGTACTTC. Translating it yields CASNRGVDHEQYF. This rearrangement joins TRBV5-5 to TRBJ2-7; D possibly corresponds to TRBD2 (5 bases). Germline assignment: CDR1 SGHKS and CDR2 YYEKEE (reference sequence). The V gene lost 6 bases and the J gene lost 5 bases, with 15 bases spanning the gap. The CDR3 spans 13 residues.